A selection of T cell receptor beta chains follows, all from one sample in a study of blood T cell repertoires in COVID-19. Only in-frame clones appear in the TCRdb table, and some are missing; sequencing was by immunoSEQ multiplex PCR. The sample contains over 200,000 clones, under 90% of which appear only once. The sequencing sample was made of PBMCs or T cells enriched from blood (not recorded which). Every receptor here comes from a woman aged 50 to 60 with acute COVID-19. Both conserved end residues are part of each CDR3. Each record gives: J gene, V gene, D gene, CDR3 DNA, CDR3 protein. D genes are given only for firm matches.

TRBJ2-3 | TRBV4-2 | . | TGTGCCAGCAGCCAAGGACTAGTCCTTACAGATACGCAGTATTTT | CASSQGLVLTDTQYF
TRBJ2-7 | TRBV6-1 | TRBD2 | TGTGCCAGCAGTGAGGCGGGAGGGCCGTACGAGCAGTACTTC | CASSEAGGPYEQYF
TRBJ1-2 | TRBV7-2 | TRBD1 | TGTGCCAGCAGCCCAGGACAGGGGGCGTCTGGCTACACCTTC | CASSPGQGASGYTF
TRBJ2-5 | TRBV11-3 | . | TGTGCCAGCAGCTTAAGTGCGTACCAAGAGACCCAGTACTTC | CASSLSAYQETQYF
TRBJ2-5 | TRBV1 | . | TGCACCAGCAGCAGGGACAGGGTAGAGACCCAGTACTTC | CTSSRDRVETQYF
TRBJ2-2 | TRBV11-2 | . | TGTGCCAGCAGGTCAGGTCCCACGGGGGAGCTGTTTTTT | CASRSGPTGELFF
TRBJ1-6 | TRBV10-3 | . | TGTGCCGCAAACACCTTTAATTCACCCCTCCACTTT | CAANTFNSPLHF
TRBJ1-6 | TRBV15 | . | TGTGCCACCAGCAGAGTCCACTTGGGGGGTTCACCCCTCCACTTT | CATSRVHLGGSPLHF
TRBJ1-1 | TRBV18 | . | TGTGCCAGCTCACAACAGAACACTGAAGCTTTCTTT | CASSQQNTEAFF
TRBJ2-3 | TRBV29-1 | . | TGCAGCGTCGAGGGGGTGGAAGCAGATACGCAGTATTTT | CSVEGVEADTQYF
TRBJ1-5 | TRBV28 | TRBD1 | TGTGCCAGCAGTTTAACGGGACAGGGGATTAGCAATCAGCCCCAGCATTTT | CASSLTGQGISNQPQHF
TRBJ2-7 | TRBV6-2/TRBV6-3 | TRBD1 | TGTGCCAGCAGTCGTCCCGGGACAGGGATTTCCTACGAGCAGTACTTC | CASSRPGTGISYEQYF
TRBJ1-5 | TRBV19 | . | TGTGCCAGTAGTTTGGGGGGAGATCAGCCCCAGCATTTT | CASSLGGDQPQHF
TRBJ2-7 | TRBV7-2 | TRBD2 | TGTGCCAGCAGCCCTAGCGGGACCGCCTACGAGCAGTACTTC | CASSPSGTAYEQYF
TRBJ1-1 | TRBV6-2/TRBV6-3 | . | TGTGCCAGCAGTTACAAGGCAGGGGTTACTGAAGCTTTCTTT | CASSYKAGVTEAFF
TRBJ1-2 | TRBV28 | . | TGTGCCAGCAGTAAACGGGGAGGGGCTAACTATGGCTACACCTTC | CASSKRGGANYGYTF
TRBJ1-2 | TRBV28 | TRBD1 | TGTGCCACTCGACGAGACAGGGGCTATGGCTACACCTTC | CATRRDRGYGYTF